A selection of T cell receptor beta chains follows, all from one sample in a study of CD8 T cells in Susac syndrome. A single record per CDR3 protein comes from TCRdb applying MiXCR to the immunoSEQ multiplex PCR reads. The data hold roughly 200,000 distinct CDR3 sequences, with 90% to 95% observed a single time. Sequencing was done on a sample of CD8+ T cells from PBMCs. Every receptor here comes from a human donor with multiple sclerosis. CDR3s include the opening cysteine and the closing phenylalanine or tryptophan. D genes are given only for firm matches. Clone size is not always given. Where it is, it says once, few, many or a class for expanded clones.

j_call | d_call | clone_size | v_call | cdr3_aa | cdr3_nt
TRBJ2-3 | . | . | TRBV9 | CASGPGIPSTDTQYF | TGTGCCAGCGGTCCGGGGATCCCTAGCACAGATACGCAGTATTTT
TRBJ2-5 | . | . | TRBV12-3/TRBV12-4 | CASSSQGLGETQYF | TGTGCCAGCAGTTCACAGGGCCTTGGGGAGACCCAGTACTTC
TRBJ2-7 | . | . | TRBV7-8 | CASSLGQVSYEQYF | TGTGCCAGCAGCTTAGGACAGGTCAGCTACGAGCAGTACTTC
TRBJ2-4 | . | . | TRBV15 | CATSPMGGLLNIQYF | TGTGCCACCAGCCCGATGGGCGGGCTCCTAAACATTCAGTACTTC
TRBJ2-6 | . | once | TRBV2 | CASRRGSGGANVLTF | TGTGCCAGCAGGCGAGGCTCTGGAGGGGCCAACGTCCTGACTTTC
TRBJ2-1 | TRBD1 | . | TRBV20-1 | CSADTAADRGRDEQFF | TGCAGTGCTGATACCGCCGCCGACAGGGGGCGAGATGAGCAGTTCTTC
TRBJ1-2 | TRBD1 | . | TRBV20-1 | CSAGNRGDYGYTF | TGCAGTGCGGGAAACAGGGGAGACTATGGCTACACCTTC
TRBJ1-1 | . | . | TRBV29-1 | CSVVWVGHTEAFF | TGCAGCGTTGTTTGGGTCGGTCACACTGAAGCTTTCTTT
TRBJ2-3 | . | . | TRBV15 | CATSRTRLGTQYF | TGTGCCACCAGCAGGACCCGGTTAGGCACGCAGTATTTT
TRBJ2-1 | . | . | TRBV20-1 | CSARTGVNEQFF | TGCAGTGCTAGGACGGGAGTCAACGAGCAGTTCTTC
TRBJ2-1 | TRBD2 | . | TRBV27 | CASSSLLAGGMSDEQFF | TGTGCCAGCAGTTCCCTACTAGCGGGAGGGATGTCAGATGAGCAGTTCTTC
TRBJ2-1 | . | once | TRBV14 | CASSQAVNNEQFF | TGTGCCAGCAGCCAAGCTGTAAACAATGAGCAGTTCTTC
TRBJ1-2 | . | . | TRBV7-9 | CASSYDRSYGYTF | TGTGCCAGCAGTTACGACAGGAGCTATGGCTACACCTTC
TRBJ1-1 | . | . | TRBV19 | CASSIGGNTEAFF | TGTGCCAGTAGTATCGGCGGGAACACTGAAGCTTTCTTT
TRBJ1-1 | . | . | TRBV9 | CASSPQQGYPEAFF | TGTGCCAGCAGCCCCCAACAGGGTTATCCTGAAGCTTTCTTT
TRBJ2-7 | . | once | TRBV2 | CASSDAGFDEQYF | TGTGCCAGCAGTGATGCCGGGTTCGACGAGCAGTACTTC
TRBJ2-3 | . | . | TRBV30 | CAWSAGFSTDTQYF | TGTGCCTGGAGTGCAGGGTTTAGCACAGATACGCAGTATTTT
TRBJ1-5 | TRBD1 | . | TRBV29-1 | CSVRTGEGNQPQHF | TGCAGCGTACGGACAGGGGAGGGGAATCAGCCCCAGCATTTT
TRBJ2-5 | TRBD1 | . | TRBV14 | CASSPDRGGETQYF | TGTGCCAGCAGCCCGGACAGGGGCGGGGAGACCCAGTACTTC
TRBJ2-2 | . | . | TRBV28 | CASSLFGTSTGELFF | TGTGCCAGCAGTTTATTTGGGACCAGCACCGGGGAGCTGTTTTTT
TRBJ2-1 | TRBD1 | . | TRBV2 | CASKERTGVYNEQFF | TGTGCCAGCAAGGAAAGAACAGGGGTCTACAATGAGCAGTTCTTC
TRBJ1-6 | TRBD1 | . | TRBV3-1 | CASSPDRGYNSPLHF | TGTGCCAGCAGCCCGGACAGGGGATATAATTCACCCCTCCACTTT
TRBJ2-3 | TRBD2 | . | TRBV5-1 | CASSLNGRNSDTQYF | TGCGCCAGCAGCTTAAACGGGAGGAACTCAGATACGCAGTATTTT
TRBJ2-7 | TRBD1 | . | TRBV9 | CASSVRTGSSYEQYF | TGTGCCAGCAGCGTTCGGACAGGCAGCTCCTACGAGCAGTACTTC
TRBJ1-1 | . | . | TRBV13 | CASSPGSEAFF | TGTGCCAGCAGCCCGGGGTCTGAAGCTTTCTTT
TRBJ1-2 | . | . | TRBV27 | CASSVRGDTPGYTF | TGTGCCAGCAGTGTCCGGGGGGACACTCCGGGGTACACCTTC
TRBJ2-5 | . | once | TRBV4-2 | CASRSILAEGETQYF | TGTGCCAGCAGAAGCATATTAGCGGAGGGAGAGACCCAGTACTTC
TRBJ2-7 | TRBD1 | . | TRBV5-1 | CASSLGPRTGLYYEQYF | TGCGCCAGCAGCTTGGGGCCCCGGACAGGCCTATACTACGAGCAGTACTTC
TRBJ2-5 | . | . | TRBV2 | CASSERGGEETQYF | TGTGCCAGCAGTGAAAGGGGAGGCGAAGAGACCCAGTACTTC
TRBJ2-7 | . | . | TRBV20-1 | CSAKEGGLRGEQYF | TGCAGTGCTAAGGAGGGGGGGCTACGTGGAGAGCAGTACTTC
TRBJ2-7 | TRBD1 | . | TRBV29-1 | CSARDRGVEQYF | TGCAGCGCCCGGGACAGGGGGGTCGAGCAGTACTTC
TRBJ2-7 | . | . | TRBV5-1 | CASTSTAEPYEQYF | TGCGCCAGCACATCGACTGCCGAGCCCTACGAGCAGTACTTC
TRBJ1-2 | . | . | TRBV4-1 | CASSLQTGDGYTF | TGCGCCAGCAGCCTCCAGACGGGGGATGGCTACACCTTC
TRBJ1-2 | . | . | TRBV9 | CASSVGAGNYGYTF | TGTGCCAGCAGCGTAGGGGCGGGGAACTATGGCTACACCTTC
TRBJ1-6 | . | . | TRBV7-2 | CASSSGPGSSYNSPLHF | TGTGCCAGCAGCTCGGGACCGGGGAGCTCCTATAATTCACCCCTCCACTTT
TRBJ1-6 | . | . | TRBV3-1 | CASSQGLVYNSPLHF | TGTGCCAGCAGCCAGGGCCTCGTCTATAATTCACCCCTCCACTTT
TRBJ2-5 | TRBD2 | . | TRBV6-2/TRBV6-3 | CASSYQRGGRETQYF | TGTGCCAGCAGTTACCAGCGGGGGGGCCGAGAGACCCAGTACTTC
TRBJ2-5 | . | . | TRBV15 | CATSSVSSALNQETQYF | TGTGCCACCAGCAGTGTCAGTTCGGCTCTAAACCAAGAGACCCAGTACTTC
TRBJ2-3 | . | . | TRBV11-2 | CASSLDRVDKSQYF | TGTGCCAGCAGCTTAGATCGGGTGGACAAATCGCAGTATTTT
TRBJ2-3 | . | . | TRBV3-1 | CASSQGVGTDTQYF | TGTGCCAGCAGCCAAGGGGTCGGCACAGATACGCAGTATTTT
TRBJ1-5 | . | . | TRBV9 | CASSAEGNQPQHF | TGTGCCAGCAGCGCAGAGGGGAATCAGCCCCAGCATTTT